The present T cell receptor beta chain was sequenced within a study of shared clonotypes between healthy human individuals. Study results and limitations: Researchers sampled blood only, noting tissue repertoires likely differ. The study generally estimated greater richness for naive than memory subsets.

Only Caucasian adults living in Nashville, Tennessee served as donors. Comments on this clone: Its antigen is still unknown.

The CDR3 is made up of 15 amino acids. Per the germline V gene, CDR1 is MDHEN and CDR2 is SYDVKM. The J segment lost 0 bases and the V segment lost 3 bases, leaving 4 bases of the junction unmatched. In replicate PCRs of sorted subsets, roughly 190 ng DNA, about 30,000 T cell genomes, was used. The data were produced by immunoSEQ multiplex PCR, yet TCRdb's version contains in-frame clones alone and is incomplete. The data contain 2 million to 2.5 million clones, just over 90% of them singletons. This clonotype originated in a man aged 18 to 35 in good health. Some clones in this sample may be carry-over from other donors' samples. Specimen: naive CD4+ T cells from PBMCs. Specified subset: CD45RA+ positively selected. This rearrangement joins TRBV28 to TRBJ2-7; TRBD2 aligns across 8 bases. The CDR3 DNA is TGTGCCAGCAGTTTGTATAGCGGGGCCTCCTACGAGCAGTACTTC. This translates into CASSLYSGASYEQYF.